This TCR beta chain was captured in a study of blood T cell repertoires in COVID-19. Study summary: Both acute and convalescent COVID-19 samples were obtained from the United States, Italy and Spain.

The protocol was immunoSEQ multiplex PCR, while the TCRdb copy is restricted to in-frame clones and leaves out a portion. The sample has about 110,000 clones, approximately 85% seen once. Trimming stripped 5 bases from V and 4 bases from J, with 12 bases between. Germline-derived CDR1 and CDR2 are SGHRS and YFSETQ. This CDR3 has 14 residues. Sequenced input: peripheral blood. The chain joins TRBV5-1 to TRBJ2-2; the D is unclear. The receptor was derived from a man aged 65 to 79 with acute or convalescent COVID-19. As DNA, the CDR3 is TGCGCCAGCAGAGGCCAGGTGGGCACCGGGGAGCTGTTTTTT. It is translated as CASRGQVGTGELFF.